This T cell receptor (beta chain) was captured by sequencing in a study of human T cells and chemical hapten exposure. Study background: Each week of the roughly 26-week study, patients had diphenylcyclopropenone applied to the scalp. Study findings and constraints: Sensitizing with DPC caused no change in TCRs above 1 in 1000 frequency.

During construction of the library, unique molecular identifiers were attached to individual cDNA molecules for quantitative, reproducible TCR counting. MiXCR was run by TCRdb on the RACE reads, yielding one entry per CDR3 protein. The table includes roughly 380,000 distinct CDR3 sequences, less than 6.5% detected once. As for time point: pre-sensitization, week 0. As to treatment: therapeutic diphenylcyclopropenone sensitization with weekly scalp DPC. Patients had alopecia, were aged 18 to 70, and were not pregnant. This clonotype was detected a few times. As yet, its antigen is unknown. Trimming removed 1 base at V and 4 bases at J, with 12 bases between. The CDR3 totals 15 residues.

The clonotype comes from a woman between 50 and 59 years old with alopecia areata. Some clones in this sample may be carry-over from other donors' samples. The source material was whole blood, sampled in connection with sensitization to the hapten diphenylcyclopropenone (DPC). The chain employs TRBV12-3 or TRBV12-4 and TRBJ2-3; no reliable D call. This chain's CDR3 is CASSLVDHYADTQYF. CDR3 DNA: TGTGCCAGCAGTTTAGTTGACCACTACGCAGATACGCAGTATTTT.